The table lists the clone carrying this T cell receptor (beta chain) with many counts. Its specificity is not known. Germline CDR1 is DFQATT and CDR2 is SNEGSKA (reference sequence). The V and J ends lost 6 bases and 5 bases, in that order; junction bases with no gene match: 5. The CDR3 totals 14 residues. The iRepertoire nested amplicon-rescue multiplex PCR amplified TCR alpha and beta CDR3s from RNA. Tissue mRNA or PBMC total RNA, about 85-400 ng, went into one-step reverse transcription and amplification. A single record per CDR3 protein comes from TCRdb applying MiXCR to the multiplex PCR reads. The sample records some 40,000 distinct CDR3 sequences, more than 20% being singletons. This record belongs to a study of glioma-infiltrating T cells. Study observations and caveats: Non-neoplastic patients had below-expected tissue-blood divergence, while all gliomas exceeded expectation. Only very few CDR3 sequences appeared in both tissue and blood.

What was sequenced was glioma tissue, nonneoplastic brain tissue, or PBMCs (not recorded which). This chain joins TRBV20-1 and TRBJ2-3; 13 bases are a match to TRBD2. The receptor was derived from a human donor with low-grade glioma or glioblastoma, undergoing nonglioma brain surgery, or in good health (not recorded which). CDR3 in DNA: TGCAGTGCCCGGACTAGCGGGAGAAAAGATACGCAGTATTTT. This sequence encodes CSARTSGRKDTQYF.